This T cell receptor beta chain appears in the sequencing data of a study of blood T cells in healthy people across ages. With 2 bases removed from V and 2 bases from J, the gap between germline ends came to 7 bases. This CDR3 has 15 residues. Germline CDR1 is SGHDN and CDR2 is FVKESK. This clonotype turned up a few times. Its target is unknown. Notes on the study in general: In long-lived donors, naive CD4+ cell counts and diversity exceeded those of aged donors. Bulk PBMC profiling left naive and antigen-experienced comparisons inconclusive. Donor CMV status, an unknown factor, possibly confounded changes in expanded clonotypes.

It was with a sample-barcoded 5' primer and a J-beta primer mix that a second PCR of roughly 7 to 12 cycles was run. TCRdb fed the 5' RACE reads into MiXCR, producing one record per CDR3 protein. The sample contains some 690,000 distinct CDR3 sequences, about 20% of which appear only once. Sequenced: blood. The sequence derives from a man between 65 and 79 years old in good health. V is TRBV14 and J is TRBJ1-6, with D hard to call. The DNA of the CDR3 is TGTGCCAGCAGCCAAACTAGAGCCTATAATTCACCCCTCCACTTT. Encoded protein: CASSQTRAYNSPLHF.